This section outlines one T cell receptor beta chain sequence together with its context. The data belong to a study of patients and donors after allogeneic stem cell transplantation. Germline V lookup: CDR1 SQVTM, CDR2 ANQGSEA. V was pared by 4 bases and J by 8 bases, with 13 bases between. The CDR3 is made up of 12 amino acids. MiXCR, run by TCRdb on the RT-PCR reads, gives a single entry per CDR3 protein. The table includes about a million distinct CDR3 sequences, more than 15% detected once. The clonotype originates from a human donor who was either an allogeneic HSCT recipient or a stem cell or donor lymphocyte infusion donor (not recorded which). It is not recorded whose cells these are; they may come from a transplant donor. The rearrangement uses TRBV29-1 and TRBJ2-3; TRBD2 might be the D (5 bases). Sequenced sample: blood, either unsorted or a sorted T cell fraction (not recorded which). This chain's CDR3 is CSVAGFSGTQYF. Written as DNA, the CDR3 is TGCAGCGTTGCGGGGTTCAGTGGTACGCAGTATTTT.